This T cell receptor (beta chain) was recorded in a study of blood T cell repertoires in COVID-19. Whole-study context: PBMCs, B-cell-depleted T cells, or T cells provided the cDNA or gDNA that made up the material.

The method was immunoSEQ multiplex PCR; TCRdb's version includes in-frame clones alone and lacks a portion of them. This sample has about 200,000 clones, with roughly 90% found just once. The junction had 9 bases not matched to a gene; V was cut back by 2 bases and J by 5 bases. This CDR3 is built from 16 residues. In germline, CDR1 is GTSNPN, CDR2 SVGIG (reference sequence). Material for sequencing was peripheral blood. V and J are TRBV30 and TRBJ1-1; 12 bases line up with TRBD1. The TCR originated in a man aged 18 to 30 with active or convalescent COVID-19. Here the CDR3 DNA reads TGTGCCTGGAGTACCTCCGGGACAGGGGGCGAAACTGAAGCTTTCTTT. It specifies CAWSTSGTGGETEAFF.